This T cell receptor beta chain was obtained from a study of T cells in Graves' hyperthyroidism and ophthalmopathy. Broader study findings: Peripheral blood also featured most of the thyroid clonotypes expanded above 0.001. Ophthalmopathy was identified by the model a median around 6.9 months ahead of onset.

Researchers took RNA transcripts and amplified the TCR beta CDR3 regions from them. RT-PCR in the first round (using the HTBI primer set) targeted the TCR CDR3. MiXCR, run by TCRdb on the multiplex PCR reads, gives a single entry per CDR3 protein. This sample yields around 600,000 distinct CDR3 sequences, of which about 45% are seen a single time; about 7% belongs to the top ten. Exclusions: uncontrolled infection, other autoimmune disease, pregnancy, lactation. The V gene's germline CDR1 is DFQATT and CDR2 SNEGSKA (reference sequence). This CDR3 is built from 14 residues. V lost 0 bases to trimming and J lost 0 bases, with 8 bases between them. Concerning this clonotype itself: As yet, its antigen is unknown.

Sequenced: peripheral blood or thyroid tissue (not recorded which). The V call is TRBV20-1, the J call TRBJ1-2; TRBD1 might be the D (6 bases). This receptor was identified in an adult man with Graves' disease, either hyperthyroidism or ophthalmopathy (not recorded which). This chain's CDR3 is CSAREAGANYGYTF. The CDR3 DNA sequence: TGCAGTGCTAGAGAGGCAGGGGCTAACTATGGCTACACCTTC.